These 20 T cell receptor beta chains came from one sample sequenced in a study of human T cells and chemical hapten exposure. The sample's time point: patch test 1, 2 weeks after DPC sensitization. Noted treatment: therapeutic diphenylcyclopropenone sensitization with weekly scalp DPC. TCRdb re-derived calls from the RACE reads in MiXCR, one entry per CDR3 protein. The sample records around 100,000 distinct CDR3 sequences, approximately 9.9% being singletons. Sequencing was performed on whole blood, taken in connection with sensitization to the hapten diphenylcyclopropenone (DPC). These receptors were obtained from a woman in her 40s with alopecia areata. Some clones in this sample may be carry-over from other donors' samples.

This clonotype showed up just a few times. The chain has TRBV4-1 and TRBJ2-3; 10 bases map to TRBD2. After removal of 0 bases from V and 3 bases from J, the junction contained 9 bases not matched to a gene. This CDR3 region has 18 residues. Germline values: CDR1 MGHRA, CDR2 YSYEKL. The DNA for the CDR3 is TGCGCCAGCAGCCAAGATACCCTAGCGGGGGAGCCAACAGATACGCAGTATTTT. It translates to CASSQDTLAGEPTDTQYF.

The rearrangement joins TRBV6-2 or TRBV6-3 to TRBJ2-2, with TRBD1 identical over 8 bases. The V and J ends lost 5 bases and 5 bases, in that order; junction bases with no gene match: 7. Per germline, CDR1 MNHEY and CDR2 SVGEGT. This CDR3 contains 15 residues. The CDR3 bases are TGTGCCAGCAGTCCTGGACAGGGACGGACCGGGGAGCTGTTTTTT. Protein: CASSPGQGRTGELFF.

This clonotype has ten or more counts. The chain is built from TRBV20-1 and TRBJ1-1; TRBD1 might be the D (6 bases). This CDR3 contains 15 residues. The ends were cut back, 6 bases at V and 0 bases at J, with 17 bases in the middle. CDR1 and CDR2 (germline): DFQATT, SNEGSKA (reference sequence). CDR3 nucleotide sequence: TGCAGTGCGCGACCGGGACAACTCATGAACACTGAAGCTTTCTTT. Translated: CSARPGQLMNTEAFF.

There are many counts of this clonotype. The V and J genes are TRBV19 and TRBJ2-7, with TRBD2 as a possible D gene (7 bases). This CDR3 is built from 15 residues. Trimming left V 7 bases short and J 2 bases short, with 18 bases between. Germline V lookup: CDR1 LNHDA, CDR2 SQIVND (reference sequence). CDR3 residues: CASTTSGGGTYEQYF. The CDR3 DNA sequence: TGTGCCAGTACCACCAGTGGGGGGGGCACCTACGAGCAGTACTTC.

The chain links TRBV7-9 to TRBJ2-6; tentatively, D is TRBD1 (5 bases). The CDR3 spans 15 residues. Deletions cut 4 bases from V and 0 bases from J, with 7 bases between. Germline V gene lookup returns CDR1 SEHNR and CDR2 FQNEAQ (reference sequence). The CDR3 spells CASSSGSSGANVLTF. CDR3 bases: TGTGCCAGCAGCTCAGGGTCCTCTGGGGCCAACGTCCTGACTTTC.

The chain couples TRBV10-2 to TRBJ2-6, with 9 bases that match TRBD1. Germline CDR1 is WSHSY and CDR2 is SAAADI. The CDR3 totals 15 residues. V lost 7 bases to trimming and J lost 2 bases; unmatched junction nucleotides: 3. Here the CDR3 reads CASNGQGTGANVLTF. The CDR3 bases are TGCGCCAGCAACGGACAGGGGACTGGGGCCAACGTCCTGACTTTC.

This clonotype was recorded at least ten times. The V and J genes are TRBV20-1 and TRBJ2-5, with D maybe TRBD2 (6 bases). The ends were cut back, 0 bases at V and 2 bases at J, with 10 bases in the middle. The germline V gene has CDR1 DFQATT and CDR2 SNEGSKA (reference sequence). The CDR3 length is 14 residues. The CDR3 loop reads CSAREGAGQETQYF. The CDR3 DNA sequence: TGCAGTGCTAGAGAAGGAGCGGGTCAAGAGACCCAGTACTTC.

The rearrangement uses TRBV7-3 and TRBJ2-6; D call uncertain. Trimming took off 2 bases at V and 13 bases at J, with 18 bases between the two ends. Germline V CDR1 and CDR2: SGHTA, FQGTGA. The CDR3 extends over 15 amino acids. CDR3 residues: CASSLVLGGTGVLTF. CDR3 sequence (DNA): TGTGCCAGCAGCTTAGTGTTGGGCGGAACCGGGGTCCTGACTTTC. The whole variable domain, remainder taken from reference TRBV7-3 and TRBJ2-6, is GAGVSQTPSNKVTEKGKYVELRCDPISGHTALYWYRQSLGQGPEFLIYFQGTGAADDSGLPNDRFFAVRPEGSVSTLKIQRTERGDSAVYLCASSLVLGGTGVLTFGAGSRLTVL.

This clonotype appeared many times. This rearrangement joins TRBV5-1 to TRBJ2-2; D perhaps matches TRBD2 (6 bases). V dropped 7 bases and J dropped 7 bases, with 20 bases sitting between them. The CDR3 totals 15 residues. Looked up from germline, CDR1 is SGHRS and CDR2 is YFSETQ. CDR3 region: CASSTGGGLGGELFF. The CDR3 DNA is TGCGCCAGCTCCACCGGTGGGGGACTTGGCGGGGAGCTGTTTTTT.

V usage is TRBV19 and J usage is TRBJ2-7; D is perhaps TRBD1 or TRBD2 (5 bases each). Germline CDR1 LNHDA, CDR2 SQIVND (reference sequence). With 3 bases removed from V and 4 bases from J, the gap between germline ends came to 16 bases. The CDR3 covers 15 residues. In nucleotides, the CDR3 is TGTGCCAGTAGTATGGGACCCCCACCACTTTACGAGCAGTACTTC. This sequence encodes CASSMGPPPLYEQYF.

This chain connects TRBV29-1 to TRBJ2-2; either TRBD1 or TRBD2 may fit D (6 bases each). Germline V lookup: CDR1 SQVTM, CDR2 ANQGSEA. V lost 6 bases and J 0 bases, leaving 11 bases between the germline ends. This CDR3 is built from 14 residues. The DNA of the CDR3 is TGCAGCGTGGGGGGCGGGGCGAACACCGGGGAGCTGTTTTTT. This encodes CSVGGGANTGELFF.

This clonotype was recorded many times. This chain connects TRBV6-2 or TRBV6-3 to TRBJ1-3, with D possibly being TRBD1 (5 bases). Trimming stripped 6 bases from V and 2 bases from J, with 11 bases between. The CDR3 loop spans 14 amino acids. Germline V lookup: CDR1 MNHEY, CDR2 SVGEGT. The CDR3 protein is CASRPDSTGNTIYF. DNA for the CDR3: TGTGCCAGCAGACCCGACAGCACTGGAAACACCATATATTTT.

J is TRBJ2-7 and V is TRBV6-5; the D gene is possibly TRBD1 (5 bases). This CDR3 is built from 12 residues. Per germline, CDR1 MNHEY and CDR2 SVGAGI. V was trimmed by 8 bases and J by 5 bases, leaving 13 bases between them. The CDR3 protein is CASRRVGNEQYF. For the CDR3, the DNA is TGTGCCAGCCGCAGGGTAGGGAACGAGCAGTACTTC.

This clonotype showed up many times. The chain uses TRBV7-2 and TRBJ1-2; TRBD1 is a possible D gene (5 bases). The CDR3 is 13 residues long. CDR1 is SGHTA, CDR2 FQGNSA, per germline. Trimming removed 5 bases from V and 7 bases from J, with 14 bases in between. The DNA for the CDR3 is TGTGCCAGCAGCCCGTCTGGGGCCTCTGGCTACACCTTC. Protein: CASSPSGASGYTF.

This clonotype has ten or more counts. The chain couples TRBV19 to TRBJ1-2, with D possibly being TRBD1 (5 bases). The CDR3 has 14 amino acids. The ends were cut back, 5 bases at V and 3 bases at J, with 13 bases in the middle. Per germline, CDR1 LNHDA and CDR2 SQIVND (reference sequence). CDR3 DNA: TGTGCCAGTAGTCGGTCGGGGGTAGACTATGGCTACACCTTC. Its protein product is CASSRSGVDYGYTF.

The sample holds many counts of this clonotype. The chain has TRBV12-3 or TRBV12-4 and TRBJ2-4; 7 positions agree with TRBD1. The CDR3 is 15 amino acids. V lost 4 bases to trimming and J lost 8 bases; unmatched junction nucleotides: 11. CDR3 DNA sequence: TGTGCCAGCAGTTATTCCGGGACAGCTAAGGACATTCAGTACTTC. Translated, it gives CASSYSGTAKDIQYF.

The chain links TRBV2 to TRBJ2-7; 9 bases agree with TRBD2. This CDR3 comprises 15 residues. Germline lookup yields CDR1 SNHLY and CDR2 FYNNEI. The V segment lost 5 bases and the J segment 3 bases; nucleotides outside the gene matches: 8. The DNA of the CDR3 is TGTGCCAGCAGTCTCGGTAGCGGGAGCATCTACGAGCAGTACTTC. Amino acids: CASSLGSGSIYEQYF.

The genes are TRBV23-1 and TRBJ1-5, with D perhaps matching TRBD1 (6 bases). TRBV23-1 is known as an ORF, though its function is uncertain. This CDR3 is built from 16 residues. V lost 4 bases to trimming and J lost 0 bases, with 13 bases between them. As DNA, the CDR3 is TGCGCCAGCAGTCGAACAGGGAGCTTTAGCAATCAGCCCCAGCATTTT. As protein: CASSRTGSFSNQPQHF.

CDR3 sequence: CASSYQGEAETQYF. CDR3 bases: TGTGCCAGCAGTTACCAGGGGGAGGCAGAGACCCAGTACTTC. This chain links TRBV6-6 with TRBJ2-5; D is perhaps TRBD1 (7 bases). The V gene's germline CDR1 is MNHNY and CDR2 SVGAGI (reference sequence). V was pared by 2 bases and J by 4 bases, with 11 bases between. This CDR3 has 14 amino acids.

CDR3 nucleotides: TGTGCCAGCAGTGAATCCAGCGGATCCTACAATGAGCAGTTCTTC. Protein sequence: CASSESSGSYNEQFF. The rearrangement links TRBV6-1 to TRBJ2-1; tentatively, D is TRBD2 (5 bases). CDR1 is MNHNS and CDR2 is SASEGT in the germline V gene. The CDR3 length is 15 residues. The V end lost 2 bases, the J end lost 1 base, and 9 bases lay between the germline ends.